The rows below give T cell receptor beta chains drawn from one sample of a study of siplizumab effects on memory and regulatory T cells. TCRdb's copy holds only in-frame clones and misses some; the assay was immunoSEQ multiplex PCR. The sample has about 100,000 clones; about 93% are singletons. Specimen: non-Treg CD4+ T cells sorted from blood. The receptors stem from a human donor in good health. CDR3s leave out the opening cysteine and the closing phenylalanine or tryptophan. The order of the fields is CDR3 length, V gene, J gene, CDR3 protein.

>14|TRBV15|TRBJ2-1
ATSRDTPTGANEQF
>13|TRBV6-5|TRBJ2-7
ASSYSGQIPHEQY
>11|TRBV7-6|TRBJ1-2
ASSTETSSGYT
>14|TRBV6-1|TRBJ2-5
ASSENLLAGVKTQY
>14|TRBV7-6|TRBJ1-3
ASSHQQRGSGNTIY
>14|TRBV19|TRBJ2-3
ASKRLAGGGTDTQY
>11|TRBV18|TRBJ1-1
ASKRGDRTEAF
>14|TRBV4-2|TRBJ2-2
ASSHGGGKGTGELF
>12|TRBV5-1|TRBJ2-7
ASSYRRLRYEQY
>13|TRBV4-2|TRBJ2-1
ASSQRLAAYNEQF
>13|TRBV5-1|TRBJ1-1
ASSSNSGRDTEAF
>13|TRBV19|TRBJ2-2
ASRPDRGLTGELF
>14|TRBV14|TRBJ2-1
ASSQGGVALGLSRF
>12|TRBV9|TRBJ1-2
ASSLGQGIYGYT
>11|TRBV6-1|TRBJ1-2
ASSEIGNYGYT
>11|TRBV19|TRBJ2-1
ATQSDSYNEQF
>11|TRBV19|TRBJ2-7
ASSITGPYEQY
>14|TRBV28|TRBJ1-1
ASSSPPPTGLTEAF
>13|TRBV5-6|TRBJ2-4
ASSLEGQAKNIQY
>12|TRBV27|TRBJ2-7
ASSLSGGRYEQY
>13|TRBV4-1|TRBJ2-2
ASNRDRLSTGELF
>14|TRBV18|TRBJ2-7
ASSLTLPGQASEQY
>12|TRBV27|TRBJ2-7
ASRRRVFVNEQY
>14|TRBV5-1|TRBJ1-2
ASSVGTGRPNYGYT
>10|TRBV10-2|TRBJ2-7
ASSTGVHEQY
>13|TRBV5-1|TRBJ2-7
ASSLSRQGDHEQY
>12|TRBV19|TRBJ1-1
ASSPERMNTEAF
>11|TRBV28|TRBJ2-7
ASSLSQGAEKY
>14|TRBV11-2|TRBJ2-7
ASSEGLQTLIQEQY
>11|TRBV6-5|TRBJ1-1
ASRTKDSREAF
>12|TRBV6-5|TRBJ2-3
ATRGYSSTDTQY
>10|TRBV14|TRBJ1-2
ASSQINYGYT
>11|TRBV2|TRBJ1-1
ASRRELNTEAF
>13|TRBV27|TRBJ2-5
ASSSTGQGVETQY
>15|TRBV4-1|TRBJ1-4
ASSRTLLRGVHEKLF
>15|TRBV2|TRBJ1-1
ASSEAQVKGLNTEAF
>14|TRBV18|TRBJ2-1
ASSLNSGSSYNEQF
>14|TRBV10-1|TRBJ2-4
ASSESGTGTRDIQY
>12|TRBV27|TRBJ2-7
ASSSNAGTYEQY
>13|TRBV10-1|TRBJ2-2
ASSERQTNTGELF
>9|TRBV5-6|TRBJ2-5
ASSFEETQY
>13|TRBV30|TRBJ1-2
AWSKTGQPIYGYT
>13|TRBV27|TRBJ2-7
ASSSPPGSSYEQY
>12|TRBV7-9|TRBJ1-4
ASSFWGAEEKLF
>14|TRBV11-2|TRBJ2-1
ASSLGWAGDEHEQF
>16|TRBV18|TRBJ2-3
ASSPRLKGGVNPDTQY
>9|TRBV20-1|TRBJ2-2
SPSNTGELF
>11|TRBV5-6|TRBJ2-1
ASSARPLNEQF
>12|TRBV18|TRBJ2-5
ASSPTDALRTQY
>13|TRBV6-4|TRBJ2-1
ASSATSGFGNEQF
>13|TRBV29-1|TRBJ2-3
SVDGGQGGADTQY
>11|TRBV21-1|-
ARRPGQNYEQY
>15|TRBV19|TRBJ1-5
ASSIFAGTGGHQPQH
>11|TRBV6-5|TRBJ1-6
ASNRASDSPLH
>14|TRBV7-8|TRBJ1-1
ASSLGRERMNTEAF
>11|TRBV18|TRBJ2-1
ASSPSAGNEQF
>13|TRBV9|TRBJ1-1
ASSVRSGLGTEAF